A selection of T cell receptor beta chains follows, all from one sample in a study of cytomegalovirus exposure and HLA in healthy donors. Clones were read by immunoSEQ multiplex PCR, and TCRdb kept only the in-frame ones, dropping some. This table has 200,000 or so clones, under 80% appearing once. Input material: PBMCs. These receptors all come from a girl aged 2 to 10 in good health and CMV-seronegative. CDR3s include the opening cysteine and the closing phenylalanine or tryptophan. Each record gives: J gene, V gene, clone size, D gene, CDR3 protein, CDR3 DNA. A D gene is named only where the DNA matches it firmly. Size is omitted from some rows. Given values are once, few, many or a class for expanded clones.

TRBJ1-1,TRBV5-1,few,.,CASSLEFGEAFF,TGCGCCAGCAGCTTGGAATTCGGTGAAGCTTTCTTT
TRBJ1-2,TRBV4-1,few,.,CASSQTGGEAIYGYTF,TGCGCCAGCAGCCAAACGGGGGGGGAAGCTATCTATGGCTACACCTTC
TRBJ2-5,TRBV7-2,.,TRBD2,CASSFGTTQETQYF,TGTGCCAGCAGCTTCGGGACTACACAAGAGACCCAGTACTTC
TRBJ1-4,TRBV30,.,.,CAWSVSGAPPSKLFF,TGTGCCTGGAGTGTATCGGGAGCTCCCCCCTCAAAACTGTTTTTT
TRBJ1-2,TRBV11-2,.,TRBD1,CASRSGQGESGYTF,TGTGCCAGCAGGTCGGGACAGGGGGAAAGTGGCTACACCTTC
TRBJ2-1,TRBV5-1,.,.,CASSPAYGDPYNEQFF,TGCGCCAGCAGCCCCGCCTACGGGGATCCCTACAATGAGCAGTTCTTC
TRBJ2-1,TRBV5-1,.,.,CASSFGYNEQFF,TGCGCCAGCAGCTTCGGTTACAATGAGCAGTTCTTC
TRBJ1-4,TRBV6-1,.,TRBD1,CASSPTGYWEKLFF,TGTGCCAGCAGCCCGACAGGGTATTGGGAAAAACTGTTTTTT
TRBJ1-5,TRBV6-1,.,.,CASSPTVNSNQPQHF,TGTGCCAGCAGCCCCACGGTGAATAGCAATCAGCCCCAGCATTTT
TRBJ1-2,TRBV6-4,.,TRBD1,CASSETGEYGYTF,TGTGCCAGCAGCGAGACAGGGGAGTATGGCTACACCTTC
TRBJ1-4,TRBV2,few,.,CASSSQGGKNEKLFF,TGTGCCAGCAGTTCCCAGGGAGGGAAGAATGAAAAACTGTTTTTT
TRBJ1-2,TRBV5-6,.,.,CASSAFRVSSYGYTF,TGTGCCAGCAGCGCCTTCAGGGTTTCTTCCTATGGCTACACCTTC
TRBJ1-2,TRBV29-1,once,.,CSVGVWLRETYGYTF,TGCAGCGTGGGGGTGTGGTTGCGGGAAACCTATGGCTACACCTTC
TRBJ2-7,TRBV2,few,.,CASSQGPTGTYEQYF,TGTGCCAGCAGTCAAGGCCCCACAGGTACCTACGAGCAGTACTTC
TRBJ1-1,TRBV5-1,.,.,CASSLGGGGTEAFF,TGCGCCAGCAGCTTGGGAGGGGGGGGGACTGAAGCTTTCTTT
TRBJ1-2,TRBV6-1,.,.,CASSGTGTHGYTF,TGTGCCAGCAGTGGCACAGGGACCCATGGCTACACCTTC
TRBJ2-1,TRBV7-2,once,TRBD2,CASSSGTSGLNEQFF,TGTGCCAGCAGCTCCGGGACTAGCGGGCTCAATGAGCAGTTCTTC
TRBJ2-7,TRBV7-2,.,TRBD2,CASSLEAGLNEQYF,TGTGCCAGCAGCTTAGAAGCGGGACTAAACGAGCAGTACTTC
TRBJ1-1,TRBV5-4,.,TRBD1,CASSLGGQGAGNTEAFF,TGTGCCAGCAGCTTGGGGGGACAGGGGGCAGGCAACACTGAAGCTTTCTTT
TRBJ2-3,TRBV2,.,.,CASSFPPTDRLGTDTQYF,TGTGCCAGCAGTTTCCCCCCGACTGACAGGCTAGGCACAGATACGCAGTATTTT
TRBJ1-2,TRBV27,.,.,CASSPRQESRGYTF,TGTGCCAGCAGTCCCCGACAAGAGTCCCGCGGCTACACCTTC
TRBJ2-2,TRBV6-1,.,TRBD1,CASRQGQARTGELFF,TGTGCCAGCAGACAAGGACAGGCGCGGACCGGGGAGCTGTTTTTT
TRBJ2-7,TRBV27,.,.,CASSLRGGEWYEQYF,TGTGCCAGCAGTTTAAGGGGGGGAGAATGGTACGAGCAGTACTTC
TRBJ2-7,TRBV5-4,.,.,CASSLRGSGYEQYF,TGTGCCAGCAGCTTGCGGGGATCGGGCTACGAGCAGTACTTC
TRBJ2-1,TRBV19,.,.,CASSIDRNSLYNEQFF,TGTGCCAGTAGTATAGATCGGAACAGCCTATACAATGAGCAGTTCTTC
TRBJ2-3,TRBV7-2,.,.,CASSSLEPDTQYF,TGTGCCAGCAGTTCCCTAGAACCAGATACGCAGTATTTT
TRBJ1-6,TRBV5-1,.,.,CASSLESAGSSYNSPLHF,TGCGCCAGCAGCTTGGAGTCCGCGGGAAGCTCCTATAATTCACCCCTCCACTTT
TRBJ1-2,TRBV29-1,.,.,CSVEDTGAPSNYGYTF,TGCAGCGTTGAAGATACAGGTGCCCCCTCTAACTATGGCTACACCTTC
TRBJ1-3,TRBV2,.,TRBD1,CASSSDRGRNTIYF,TGTGCCAGCAGCTCGGACAGGGGACGAAACACCATATATTTT
TRBJ1-5,TRBV5-6,.,.,CASSSRAGNQPQHF,TGTGCCAGCAGCTCACGGGCGGGGAATCAGCCCCAGCATTTT
TRBJ2-1,TRBV11-2,.,TRBD2,CASHVWEGHHAGEQFF,TGTGCCAGCCACGTGTGGGAGGGCCATCACGCGGGGGAGCAGTTCTTC
TRBJ2-3,TRBV10-2,.,.,CASSLLVSTDTQYF,TGCGCCAGCAGTTTGCTAGTTTCCACAGATACGCAGTATTTT
TRBJ2-2,TRBV2,.,.,CASSIQGAGELFF,TGTGCCAGCAGTATACAGGGTGCCGGGGAGCTGTTTTTT
TRBJ1-6,TRBV4-1,few,.,CASSQDLFSPLHF,TGCGCCAGCAGCCAAGATCTTTTTTCACCCCTCCACTTT
TRBJ2-5,TRBV21-1,.,.,CASSKTRRAQQETQYF,TGTGCCAGCAGCAAAACGCGCAGGGCCCAACAAGAGACCCAGTACTTC
TRBJ1-1,TRBV7-2,.,.,CASSLSRDRLTNTEAFF,TGTGCCAGCAGCTTATCAAGAGACAGGCTAACCAACACTGAAGCTTTCTTT
TRBJ1-2,TRBV5-1,.,.,CASSYMTGITNYGYTF,TGCGCCAGCAGCTACATGACAGGTATTACGAACTATGGCTACACCTTC
TRBJ2-2,TRBV19,.,TRBD2,CASSIIAGGAPGGELFF,TGTGCCAGTAGTATTATAGCGGGGGGGGCCCCCGGCGGGGAGCTGTTTTTT
TRBJ2-1,TRBV11-2,.,.,CASSLDRWDSGTYNEQFF,TGTGCCAGCAGCTTAGATCGGTGGGACTCCGGTACCTACAATGAGCAGTTCTTC
TRBJ1-5,TRBV7-2,few,.,CASSEMQGNQPQHF,TGTGCCAGCAGTGAAATGCAGGGCAATCAGCCCCAGCATTTT
TRBJ1-5,TRBV30,.,.,CAWTPGGAWQPQHF,TGTGCCTGGACTCCAGGAGGGGCATGGCAGCCCCAGCATTTT
TRBJ2-5,TRBV5-6,.,TRBD1,CASSFWATGIQETQYF,TGTGCCAGCAGCTTTTGGGCGACAGGGATCCAAGAGACCCAGTACTTC
TRBJ1-1,TRBV6-1,once,.,CATSGGLQPLEAFF,TGTGCCACCTCCGGGGGATTGCAGCCCCTGGAAGCTTTCTTT
TRBJ1-2,TRBV2,.,.,CASSDQGNYGYTF,TGTGCCAGCAGCGATCAGGGGAACTATGGCTACACCTTC
TRBJ2-1,TRBV4-1,.,TRBD2,CASSQVLAGSFNEQFF,TGCGCCAGCAGCCAAGTCTTAGCGGGGTCTTTTAATGAGCAGTTCTTC
TRBJ2-3,TRBV5-1,.,.,CASSLGGGSTDTQYF,TGCGCCAGCAGCTTGGGCGGGGGCAGCACAGATACGCAGTATTTT
TRBJ1-4,TRBV7-9,.,TRBD1,CASSWTGEEKLFF,TGTGCCAGCAGTTGGACAGGGGAGGAAAAACTGTTTTTT